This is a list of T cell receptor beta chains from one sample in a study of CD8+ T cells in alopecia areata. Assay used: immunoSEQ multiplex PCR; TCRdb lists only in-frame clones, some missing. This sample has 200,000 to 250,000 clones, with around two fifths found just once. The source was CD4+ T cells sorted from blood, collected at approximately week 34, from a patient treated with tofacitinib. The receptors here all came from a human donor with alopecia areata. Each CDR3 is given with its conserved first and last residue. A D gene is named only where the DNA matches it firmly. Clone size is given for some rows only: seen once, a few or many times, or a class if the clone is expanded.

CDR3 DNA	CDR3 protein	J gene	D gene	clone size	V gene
TGTGCCTGGATGCGATGGGGGAACACTGAAGCTTTCTTT	CAWMRWGNTEAFF	TRBJ1-1	.	few	TRBV30
TGTGCCAGCAGACAGACTAGCGGCTCCTACGAGCAGTACTTC	CASRQTSGSYEQYF	TRBJ2-7	TRBD2	.	TRBV27
TGTGCCAGCAGCCACCTAGGGGGCTCGTACTCTGGAAACACCATATATTTT	CASSHLGGSYSGNTIYF	TRBJ1-3	TRBD1	few	TRBV4-2
TGTGCCAGCAGCTCTATAGCGGGAGGGAGCTCCTACAATGAGCAGTTCTTC	CASSSIAGGSSYNEQFF	TRBJ2-1	TRBD2	.	TRBV5-4
TGTGCCAGCAGCGTACGGGCAAGCTCCTACGAGCAGTACTTC	CASSVRASSYEQYF	TRBJ2-7	.	.	TRBV9
TGTGCCAGCAGCTTATTCGAGACCCAGTACTTC	CASSLFETQYF	TRBJ2-5	.	.	TRBV7-6
TGTGCCAGCAGTTACACGGGACCTCTTAACGAGCAGTACTTC	CASSYTGPLNEQYF	TRBJ2-7	.	.	TRBV6-5
TGTGCCAGCAGCCCGACTAGCGGGGTCACAGATACGCAGTATTTT	CASSPTSGVTDTQYF	TRBJ2-3	TRBD2	few	TRBV11-2
TGTGCCAGCAGCCCCAGGACAGGGGATACCGGGGAGCTGTTTTTT	CASSPRTGDTGELFF	TRBJ2-2	TRBD1	few	TRBV7-3
TGCAGCGTTGTTCTGGCAGGGGGAAGAGAGACTGAAGCTTTCTTT	CSVVLAGGRETEAFF	TRBJ1-1	TRBD1	.	TRBV29-1
TGTGCCTGGAGAGCAATACAGGGATTCTCCTACGAGCAGTACTTC	CAWRAIQGFSYEQYF	TRBJ2-7	.	once	TRBV30
TGTGCCAGCAGTTTATTCGGCGGGGACAGAGACAATGAGCAGTTCTTC	CASSLFGGDRDNEQFF	TRBJ2-1	.	.	TRBV27
TGTGCCAGCAGTTTATATGGTGGAGGCAATCAGCCCCAGCATTTT	CASSLYGGGNQPQHF	TRBJ1-5	.	.	TRBV27
TGTGCCTGGGGACCCGGGACACGGACCTACGAGCAGTACTTC	CAWGPGTRTYEQYF	TRBJ2-7	.	.	TRBV30
TGTGCCAGCAGTTACGGACAGGGGGTTCTCTCCTACGAGCAGTACTTC	CASSYGQGVLSYEQYF	TRBJ2-7	TRBD1	.	TRBV6-6
TGTGCCAGTAAAGTAGCGGTCACCGGGGAGCTGTTTTTT	CASKVAVTGELFF	TRBJ2-2	.	.	TRBV27
TGTGCCAGCAGCCGGGACAGGGAAAGTTCTGGCACTGAAGCTTTCTTT	CASSRDRESSGTEAFF	TRBJ1-1	TRBD1	.	TRBV2
TGTGCCAGCAGCTTAGGTGGTAGCCCGCAGGGGGCCCAGTACTTC	CASSLGGSPQGAQYF	TRBJ2-5	TRBD1	.	TRBV7-2
TGTGCCAGCTCACCAGTACAGGGAGAGCAGTACTTC	CASSPVQGEQYF	TRBJ2-7	.	few	TRBV18
TGTGCCAGCAGCAAATATGGGAATTCCTACGAGCAGTACTTC	CASSKYGNSYEQYF	TRBJ2-7	.	once	TRBV9
TGTGCCAGCAGCAGGGGGTACGAGCAGTACTTC	CASSRGYEQYF	TRBJ2-7	TRBD1	.	TRBV2
TGTGTCACAGCCGGGACCGGGTATGGCTACACCTTC	CVTAGTGYGYTF	TRBJ1-2	.	.	TRBV2
TGTGCCAGCAGTTACCCTAGCGCGGGTGAGCAGTTCTTC	CASSYPSAGEQFF	TRBJ2-1	.	.	TRBV6-5
TGCGCCAGCCGTGGAAAGGGGACTAGTCGGTTCTTC	CASRGKGTSRFF	TRBJ2-1	TRBD2	.	TRBV5-1
TGTGCCAGCAGCTTAAGCGGGGCAATCAGCACAGATACGCAGTATTTT	CASSLSGAISTDTQYF	TRBJ2-3	TRBD2	few	TRBV7-9
TGTGCCAGCAGCTCGGGACTAGCGGAATTAAAAGAGACCCAGTACTTC	CASSSGLAELKETQYF	TRBJ2-5	TRBD2	.	TRBV7-2
TGTGCCTGGAGAAAGCAAGCCGACGGCGAGCAGTACTTC	CAWRKQADGEQYF	TRBJ2-7	.	.	TRBV30
TGTGCCAGCAGCTTATACATTGCCAGCTCCTACAATGAGCAGTTCTTC	CASSLYIASSYNEQFF	TRBJ2-1	.	.	TRBV7-6
TGTGCCAGCAGCTCCTATGGGAAGGGAGAGACCCAGTACTTC	CASSSYGKGETQYF	TRBJ2-5	.	few	TRBV7-9
TGTGCCTGGAGCGTCTCAGGAGGCGCTAACTATGGCTACACCTTC	CAWSVSGGANYGYTF	TRBJ1-2	.	.	TRBV30
TGTGCCACCCAGACTAGCGGGGCCACCGGGGAGCTGTTTTTT	CATQTSGATGELFF	TRBJ2-2	TRBD2	few	TRBV7-8
TGTGCCTGGAGTGTACATCCGGGGAACACTGAAGCTTTCTTT	CAWSVHPGNTEAFF	TRBJ1-1	.	few	TRBV30
TGTGCCAGCAGCCATAAAGGAAGCATGAACACTGAAGCTTTCTTT	CASSHKGSMNTEAFF	TRBJ1-1	.	.	TRBV7-2
TGTGCCAGTACGGGACAGCTCCATCAGCCCCAGCATTTT	CASTGQLHQPQHF	TRBJ1-5	TRBD1	few	TRBV19
TGCAGCGTTGAGAGGAGGATAAACACCGGGGAGCTGTTTTTT	CSVERRINTGELFF	TRBJ2-2	.	few	TRBV29-1
TGTGCCAGCATTACTACCGGGCTCGGGGAGCTGTTTTTT	CASITTGLGELFF	TRBJ2-2	.	.	TRBV6-4
TGTGCCAGCAGCGAAGGAGGGGTTACGCAGTATTTT	CASSEGGVTQYF	TRBJ2-3	.	.	TRBV7-3
TGTGCCACCAGCAGGAGAGGGACTAGCTACGAGCAGTACTTC	CATSRRGTSYEQYF	TRBJ2-7	TRBD2	.	TRBV15
TGTGCCAGCAGCGATAAAACAGGGACCTACAATGAGCAGTTCTTC	CASSDKTGTYNEQFF	TRBJ2-1	.	.	TRBV9
TGTGCCAGCAGGGCGACAGGGGTTGGAAACACCATATATTTT	CASRATGVGNTIYF	TRBJ1-3	TRBD1	.	TRBV27
TGTGCCAGTAGTATAACGGGTACTAGAGGTGAGCAGTTCTTC	CASSITGTRGEQFF	TRBJ2-1	.	.	TRBV19
TGTGCCAGCAGCTTAGATCTTAACACCGGGGAGCTGTTTTTT	CASSLDLNTGELFF	TRBJ2-2	.	few	TRBV7-9